Following are 6 T cell receptor beta chains from one sample sequenced in a study of blood T cells in healthy people across ages. Alongside a J-beta primer mix, a sample-barcoded 5' primer served in a second PCR lasting roughly 6 to 11 cycles. TCRdb independently ran MiXCR on the 5' RACE reads; one entry per CDR3 protein. Of 780,000 or so distinct CDR3 sequences listed, roughly 56% are singletons. Sequenced material: blood. The receptor source for this set is a man in his forties or fifties in good health.

This clonotype showed up just a few times. The chain has TRBV12-3 or TRBV12-4 and TRBJ2-1; TRBD2 matches at 8 bases. The CDR3 sequence is 16 residues long. Trimming cost V 3 bases and J 0 bases; bases outside gene matches: 4. In DNA, the CDR3 is TGTGCCAGCAGTTTCGGCGGGGGGAGCTCCTACAATGAGCAGTTCTTC. Residues: CASSFGGGSSYNEQFF.

The chain uses TRBV2 and TRBJ2-2; D possibly corresponds to TRBD1 (5 bases). The V and J ends lost 3 bases and 5 bases respectively, with 7 bases between them. Germline loops: CDR1 SNHLY, CDR2 FYNNEI. The CDR3 has 13 amino acids. CDR3 DNA sequence: TGTGCCAGCAGTGACAGGGCGACCGGGGAGCTGTTTTTT. Its protein product is CASSDRATGELFF.

The chain uses TRBV28 and TRBJ2-7; TRBD2 matches 8 bases. The ends lost 5 bases at V and 3 bases at J; junction bases unmatched: 3. The CDR3 contains 13 residues. Looked up from germline, CDR1 is MDHEN and CDR2 is SYDVKM. The CDR3 nucleotides are TGTGCCAGCAGTCGTAGCGGGATCTACGAGCAGTACTTC. It encodes CASSRSGIYEQYF.

In its sample, this clonotype was seen many times. Given a much more abundant clone one base away, this may be a read error. The CDR3 region is CSVEDGTTGDYEQFF. CDR3 nucleotides: TGCAGCGTTGAAGATGGGACAACGGGAGACTATGAGCAGTTCTTC. The chain carries TRBV29-1 and TRBJ2-1, with D perhaps being TRBD1 or TRBD2 (6 bases each). This CDR3 region has 15 residues. V lost 0 bases and J 8 bases, leaving 17 bases between the germline ends. In germline, CDR1 is SQVTM, CDR2 ANQGSEA.

This chain links TRBV27 with TRBJ2-7, with D perhaps TRBD2 (5 bases). With 5 bases removed from V and 4 bases from J, the gap between germline ends came to 15 bases. CDR1 is MNHEY, CDR2 SMNVEV, per germline (reference sequence). The CDR3 has 14 residues. This CDR3 is CASSLTMGSYEQYF. CDR3 nucleotides: TGTGCCAGCAGTCTCACAATGGGGAGTTACGAGCAGTACTTC.

This clonotype has only one observation. The chain combines TRBV20-1 with TRBJ2-5; D remains ambiguous. The DNA end is more similar to TRBJ2-7, so the J call may be wrong. Germline CDR1 reads DFQATT; CDR2 reads SNEGSKA (reference sequence). This CDR3 comprises 16 residues. The CDR3 sequence is CSARVSPGTPRYEQYF. The CDR3 region has the DNA TGCAGTGCTAGAGTTAGTCCCGGTACCCCACGCTACGAGCAGTACTTC.